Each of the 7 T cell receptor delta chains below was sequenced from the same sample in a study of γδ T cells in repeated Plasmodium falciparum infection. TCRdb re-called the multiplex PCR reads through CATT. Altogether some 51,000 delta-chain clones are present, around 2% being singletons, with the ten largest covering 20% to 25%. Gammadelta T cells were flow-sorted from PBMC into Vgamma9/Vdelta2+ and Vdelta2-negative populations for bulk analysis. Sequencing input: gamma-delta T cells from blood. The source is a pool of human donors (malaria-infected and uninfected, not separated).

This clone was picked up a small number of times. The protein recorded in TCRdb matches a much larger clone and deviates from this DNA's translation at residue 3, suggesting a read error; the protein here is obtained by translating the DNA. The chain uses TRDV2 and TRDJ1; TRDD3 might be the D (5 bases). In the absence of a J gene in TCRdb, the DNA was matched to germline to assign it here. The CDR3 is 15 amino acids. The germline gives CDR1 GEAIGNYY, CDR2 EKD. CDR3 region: CAWDTVGVPIDKLIF. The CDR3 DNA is TGTGCCTGGGACACCGTTGGGGTGCCTATCGATAAACTCATCTTT.

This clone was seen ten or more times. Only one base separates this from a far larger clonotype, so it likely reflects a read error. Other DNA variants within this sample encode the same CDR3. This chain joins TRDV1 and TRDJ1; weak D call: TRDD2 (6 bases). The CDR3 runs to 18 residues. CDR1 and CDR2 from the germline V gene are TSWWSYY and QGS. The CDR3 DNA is TGTGCCCTTGGGGAGGGTCCTACACCGCCCCTCCCGACCGATAAACTCATCTTT. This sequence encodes CALGEGPTPPLPTDKLIF.

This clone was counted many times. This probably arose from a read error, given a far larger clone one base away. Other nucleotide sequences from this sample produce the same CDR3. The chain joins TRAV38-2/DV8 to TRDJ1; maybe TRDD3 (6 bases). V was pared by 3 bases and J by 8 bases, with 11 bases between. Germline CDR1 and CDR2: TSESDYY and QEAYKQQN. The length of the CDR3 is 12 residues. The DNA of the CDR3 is TGTGCTTATAGGAAACTGGGCGGGAAACTCATCTTT. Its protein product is CAYRKLGGKLIF.

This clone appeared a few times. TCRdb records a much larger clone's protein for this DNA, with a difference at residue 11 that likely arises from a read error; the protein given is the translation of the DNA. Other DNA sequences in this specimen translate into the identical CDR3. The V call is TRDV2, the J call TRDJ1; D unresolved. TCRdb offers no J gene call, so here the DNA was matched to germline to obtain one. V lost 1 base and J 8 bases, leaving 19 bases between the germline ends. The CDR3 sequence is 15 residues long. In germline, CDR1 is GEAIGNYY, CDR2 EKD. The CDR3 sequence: CACDTLLGGSEKLIF. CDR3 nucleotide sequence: TGTGCCTGTGACACACTTTTGGGAGGAAGCGAAAAACTCATCTTT.

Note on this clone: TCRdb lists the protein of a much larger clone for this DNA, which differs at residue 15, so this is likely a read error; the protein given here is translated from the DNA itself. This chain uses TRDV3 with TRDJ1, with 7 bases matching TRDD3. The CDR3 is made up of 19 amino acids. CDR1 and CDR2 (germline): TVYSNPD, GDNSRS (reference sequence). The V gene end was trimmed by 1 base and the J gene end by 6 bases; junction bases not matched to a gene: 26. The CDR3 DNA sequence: TGTGCCTTTAAATTCCCCTACGCCTGGGGGCTCCGCTCCTCCAATAAACTCATCTTT. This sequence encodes CAFKFPYAWGLRSSNKLIF.

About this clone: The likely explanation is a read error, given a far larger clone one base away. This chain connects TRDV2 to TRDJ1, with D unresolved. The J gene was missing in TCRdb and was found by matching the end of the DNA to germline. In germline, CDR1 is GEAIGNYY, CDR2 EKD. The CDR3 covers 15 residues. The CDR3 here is CACDTVGRYTDKLIF. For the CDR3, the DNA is TGTGCCTGTGACACCGTGGGACGGTACACCGACAAACTCATCTTT.

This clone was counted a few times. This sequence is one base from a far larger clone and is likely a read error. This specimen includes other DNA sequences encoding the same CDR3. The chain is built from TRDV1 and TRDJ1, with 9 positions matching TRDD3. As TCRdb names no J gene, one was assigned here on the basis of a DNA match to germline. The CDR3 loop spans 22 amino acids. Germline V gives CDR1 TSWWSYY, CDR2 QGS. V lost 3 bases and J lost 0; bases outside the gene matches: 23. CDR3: CALGEAALYIWGISFNTDKLIF. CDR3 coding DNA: TGTGCTCTTGGGGAGGCGGCCCTCTATATCTGGGGGATTTCGTTTAACACCGATAAACTCATCTTT.